This TCR beta chain came from a study of cytotoxic CD8 clonotypes in ibrutinib-treated CLL. The table came from immunoSEQ multiplex PCR; TCRdb's copy has only in-frame clones and leaves some out. Of 50,000 to 60,000 clones detected, 75% to 90% appear once; the ten largest clones hold roughly 20%. CDR3 length: 13 amino acids. Per the germline V gene, CDR1 is MDHEN and CDR2 is SYDVKM. The J segment lost 7 bases and the V segment lost 7 bases, leaving 10 bases of the junction unmatched. The chain joins TRBV28 to TRBJ2-7, with 7 bases lining up with TRBD2. The sample was PBMCs, taken after 24 months of ibrutinib treatment. This clonotype originated in a human donor with chronic lymphocytic leukemia. The CDR3 DNA reads as TGTGCCAGCACAGATGGGGGGGATCGAGAGCAGTACTTC. Protein: CASTDGGDREQYF.